The rows below give T cell receptor beta chains drawn from one sample of a study of shared clonotypes between healthy human individuals. The repertoire was sequenced with immunoSEQ multiplex PCR; TCRdb's copy has only in-frame clones and lacks some. The data show roughly 700,000 clones, about 74% seen once. Sequenced sample: memory CD4+ T cells sorted from blood. The receptors originated from a woman in her thirties in good health. Both conserved end residues are part of each CDR3. Clone size is shown for a subset of rows, as once, few, many or a class of expanded clone.

J,size,V,CDR3
TRBJ1-2,.,TRBV6-5,CASSYSPGGVYGYTF
TRBJ2-5,.,TRBV5-1,CASSLQEQETQYF
TRBJ1-2,.,TRBV6-1,CASSDVQGSYGYTF
TRBJ2-7,.,TRBV18,CASSPYWVRSSSYEQYF
TRBJ2-1,once,TRBV6-5,CASAGTSGSNEQFF
TRBJ2-4,.,TRBV6-6,CASSADHRNIQYF
TRBJ2-1,.,TRBV19,CASSMEQGRQFF
TRBJ2-4,.,TRBV9,CASSVGGLAKNIQYF
.,.,TRBV25-1,CASSQGYEQYF
TRBJ1-1,.,TRBV11-2,CASSLVGTQKAFF
TRBJ2-5,.,TRBV7-9,CASSPAFVGRQETQYF
TRBJ2-1,.,TRBV7-9,CASSLALAESSYNEQFF
TRBJ2-7,.,TRBV10-3,CAISAGVHEQYF
TRBJ2-2,.,TRBV4-1,CASSQESSRGTGELFF
TRBJ2-7,.,TRBV7-2,CASSTILGGSILYEQYF
TRBJ2-3,few,TRBV7-3,CASSLLGTDTQYF
TRBJ2-7,.,TRBV27,CASRAGGPMYF
TRBJ2-5,.,TRBV7-8,CASILGGTGTQYF
TRBJ2-6,.,TRBV4-1,CASSHAGGRRHF
TRBJ1-5,once,TRBV27,CASSPGTGGSYQPQHF
TRBJ1-1,.,TRBV19,CASSFGGTEAFF
TRBJ2-5,few,TRBV7-2,CASSLEVAAQYF
TRBJ1-5,few,TRBV5-1,CASSPDSDVNQPQHF
TRBJ2-5,.,TRBV5-1,CASSLVVGSQETQYF
TRBJ2-3,few,TRBV6-1,CASSGRQGALFADTQYF
TRBJ2-7,once,TRBV6-9,CASKRSPPGGEPSSLGEQYF
TRBJ2-3,.,TRBV2,CASSQEQGVGDTQYF
TRBJ2-7,.,TRBV2,CASSEEGGYPLEQYF
TRBJ2-7,.,TRBV7-2,CASSSWSRGGEQYF
TRBJ2-7,.,TRBV29-1,CSGGTTGGQYF
TRBJ1-4,.,TRBV4-1,CASSQDPGGATWNIEKLFF
TRBJ2-7,.,TRBV28,CASSARVGQDHTVQYF
TRBJ2-2,.,TRBV6-1,CASSAIAGGRTGELFF
TRBJ2-1,.,TRBV27,CASSSRLAGVYNEQFF
TRBJ2-2,few,TRBV7-9,CASSFSYGAGELFF
TRBJ2-7,.,TRBV7-2,CASSPVGPGPYEQYF
TRBJ2-2,.,TRBV7-3,CASSPYIGELFF
TRBJ1-4,.,TRBV5-4,CASSPGQGRGEKLFF
TRBJ2-7,.,TRBV28,CASSLFTWRDTSSYEQYF
TRBJ2-7,.,TRBV11-3,CASSLGLPSAEQYF
TRBJ2-1,.,TRBV5-1,CASSLAPGQGAIVSEQFF
TRBJ1-3,few,TRBV14,CASSQVVTFSGNTIYF